Below, one TCR beta chain is given with its context. Germline V gives CDR1 MDHEN, CDR2 SYDVKM. The CDR3 contains 15 residues. V dropped 4 bases and J dropped 7 bases, with 19 bases sitting between them. The data are from a study of cytomegalovirus exposure and HLA in healthy donors. The method was immunoSEQ multiplex PCR; TCRdb's version includes in-frame clones alone and lacks a portion of them. Of approximately 280,000 clones listed, approximately 87% are singletons. The sample taken for sequencing was PBMCs. The TCR was taken from a woman between 18 and 29 years old in good health and CMV-seronegative. This sequence joins TRBV28 and TRBJ1-2; D might be TRBD1 (5 bases). This CDR3 is CASSSIGVGRGGYTF. CDR3 coding DNA: TGTGCCAGCAGTTCAATCGGTGTGGGGCGGGGTGGCTACACCTTC.